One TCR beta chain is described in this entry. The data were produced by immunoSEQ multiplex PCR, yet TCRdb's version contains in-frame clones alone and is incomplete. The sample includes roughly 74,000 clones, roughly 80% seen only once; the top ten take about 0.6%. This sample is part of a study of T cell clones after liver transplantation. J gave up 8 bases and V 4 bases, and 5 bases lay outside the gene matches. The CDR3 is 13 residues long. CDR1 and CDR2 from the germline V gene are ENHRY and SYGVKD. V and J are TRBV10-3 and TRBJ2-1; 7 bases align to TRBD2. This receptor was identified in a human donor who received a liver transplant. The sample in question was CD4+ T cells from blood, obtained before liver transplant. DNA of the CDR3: TGTGCCATCAGTGGCGAGCGGGACTATGAGCAGTTCTTC. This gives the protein CAISGERDYEQFF.